This T cell receptor (beta chain) was observed in a study of shared clonotypes between healthy human individuals. Produced via immunoSEQ multiplex PCR; TCRdb's table is partial and in-frame only. The sample contains approximately 500,000 clones, almost 97% of which appear only once. For this clone: The antigen remains unidentified.

Broader study findings: Researchers found naive subsets generally carried larger estimated richness than memory subsets.

The sample taken for sequencing was naive CD4+ T cells sorted from blood. Subset denoted: CD45RA+ positively selected. The receptor comes from a woman aged 30 to 39 in good health.

CDR3 loop: CASSLGLAGEQFF. The CDR3 DNA reads TGTGCCAGCAGCTTAGGACTAGCGGGAGAGCAGTTCTTC. V is TRBV11-2 and J is TRBJ2-1, with 11 bases aligning to TRBD2. This CDR3 contains 13 residues. CDR1 SGHAT and CDR2 FQNNGV come from the germline V gene. Unmatched junction bases numbered 0, after V lost 1 base and J lost 10 bases.